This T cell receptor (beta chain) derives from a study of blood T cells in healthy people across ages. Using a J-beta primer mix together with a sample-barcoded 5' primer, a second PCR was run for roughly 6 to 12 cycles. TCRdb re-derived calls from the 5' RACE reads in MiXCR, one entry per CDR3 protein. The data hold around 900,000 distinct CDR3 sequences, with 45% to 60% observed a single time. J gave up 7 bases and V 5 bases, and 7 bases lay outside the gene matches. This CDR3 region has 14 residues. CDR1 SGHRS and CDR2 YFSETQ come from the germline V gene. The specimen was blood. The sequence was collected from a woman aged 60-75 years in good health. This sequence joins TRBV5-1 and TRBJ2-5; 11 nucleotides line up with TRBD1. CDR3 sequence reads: CASSWGQGVVTQYF. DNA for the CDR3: TGCGCCAGCAGTTGGGGACAGGGGGTCGTGACCCAGTACTTC.